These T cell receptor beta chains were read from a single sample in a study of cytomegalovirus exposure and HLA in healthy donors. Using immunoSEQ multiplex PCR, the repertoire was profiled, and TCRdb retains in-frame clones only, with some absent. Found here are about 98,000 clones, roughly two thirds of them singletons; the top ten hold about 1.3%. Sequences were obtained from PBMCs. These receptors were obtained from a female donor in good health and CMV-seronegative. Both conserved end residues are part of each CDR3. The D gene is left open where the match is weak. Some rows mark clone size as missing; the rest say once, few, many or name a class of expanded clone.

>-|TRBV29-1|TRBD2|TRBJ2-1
CSVERASGEREQFF
TGCAGCGTTGAAAGGGCTAGCGGAGAGCGTGAGCAGTTCTTC
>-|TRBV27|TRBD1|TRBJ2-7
CASRGTGGNEQYF
TGTGCCAGCAGAGGGACAGGGGGAAACGAGCAGTACTTC
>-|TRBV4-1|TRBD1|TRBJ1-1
CASSPGQGRTEAFF
TGCGCCAGCAGCCCCGGACAGGGGAGGACTGAAGCTTTCTTT
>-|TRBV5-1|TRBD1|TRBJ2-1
CASSLRDRSYNEQFF
TGCGCCAGTTCCCTCCGGGACAGGTCCTACAATGAGCAGTTCTTC
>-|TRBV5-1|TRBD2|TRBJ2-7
CASRDLAGSYEQYF
TGCGCCAGCAGGGACCTAGCGGGTTCCTACGAGCAGTACTTC
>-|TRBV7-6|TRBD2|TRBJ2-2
CASSLKTSGSSPDTGELFF
TGTGCCAGCAGCTTAAAAACTAGCGGGAGCTCTCCGGACACCGGGGAGCTGTTTTTT
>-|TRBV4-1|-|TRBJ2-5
CASSQVAEPGALETQYF
TGCGCCAGCAGCCAAGTGGCCGAACCAGGGGCCCTTGAGACCCAGTACTTC
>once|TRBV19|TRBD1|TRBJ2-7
CASSPRDSFSYEQYF
TGTGCCAGTAGTCCCAGGGACAGCTTCTCCTACGAGCAGTACTTC
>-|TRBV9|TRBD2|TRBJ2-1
CASSVRLANYNEQFF
TGTGCCAGCAGCGTTAGACTAGCGAATTACAATGAGCAGTTCTTC
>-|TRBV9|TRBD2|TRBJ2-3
CASSVGLAGGRTSTDTQYF
TGTGCCAGCAGCGTAGGACTAGCGGGAGGCAGGACGAGCACAGATACGCAGTATTTT
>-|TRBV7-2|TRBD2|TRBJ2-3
CASSAPGLVSTDTQYF
TGTGCCAGCAGCGCCCCGGGACTAGTCAGCACAGATACGCAGTATTTT
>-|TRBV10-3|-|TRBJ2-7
CAITQEGSSYEQYF
TGTGCCATCACCCAGGAGGGTAGCTCCTACGAGCAGTACTTC
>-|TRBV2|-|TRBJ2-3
CASSEALAWDTQYF
TGTGCCAGCAGTGAAGCGTTAGCGTGGGATACGCAGTATTTT
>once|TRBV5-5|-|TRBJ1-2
CASSIRAIDGYTF
TGTGCCAGCAGTATCCGAGCGATCGATGGCTACACCTTC
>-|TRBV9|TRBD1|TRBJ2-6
CASSPRDREGISGANVLTF
TGTGCCAGCAGCCCCCGGGACAGGGAGGGGATCTCTGGGGCCAACGTCCTGACTTTC
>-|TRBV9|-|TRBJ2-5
CASSVSGARETQYF
TGTGCCAGCAGCGTCTCTGGAGCGCGGGAGACCCAGTACTTC
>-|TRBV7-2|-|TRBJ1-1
CASSSPIQGLNTEAFF
TGTGCCAGCAGCTCCCCTATACAGGGACTGAACACTGAAGCTTTCTTT
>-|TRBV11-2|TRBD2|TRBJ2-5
CASSLGGAGGPRETQYF
TGTGCCAGCAGCTTAGGAGGAGCGGGAGGGCCACGGGAGACCCAGTACTTC
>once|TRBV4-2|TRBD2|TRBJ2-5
CASSQGAGVSETQYF
TGTGCCAGCAGCCAAGGAGCGGGAGTGAGCGAGACCCAGTACTTC
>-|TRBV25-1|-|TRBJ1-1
CASGGHLNTEAFF
TGTGCCAGCGGGGGACATTTGAACACTGAAGCTTTCTTT
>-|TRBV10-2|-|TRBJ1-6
CASSMTVSNSPLHF
TGCGCCAGCAGCATGACAGTATCTAATTCACCCCTCCACTTT
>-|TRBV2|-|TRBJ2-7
CASSVAGNGDEQYF
TGTGCCAGCAGTGTTGCCGGGAACGGGGACGAGCAGTACTTC
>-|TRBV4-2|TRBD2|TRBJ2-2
CASSLQNQPGLAGTGDTGELFF
TGTGCCAGCAGCCTACAGAATCAACCGGGACTAGCGGGCACCGGGGACACCGGGGAGCTGTTTTTT
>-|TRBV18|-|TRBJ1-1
CASSPKRVVNTEAFF
TGTGCCAGCTCACCAAAGAGGGTCGTGAACACTGAAGCTTTCTTT
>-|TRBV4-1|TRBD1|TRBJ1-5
CASSQQGASNQPQHF
TGCGCCAGCAGCCAACAGGGGGCAAGCAATCAGCCCCAGCATTTT
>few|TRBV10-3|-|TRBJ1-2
CATLSQGSGYGYTF
TGTGCCACCTTATCCCAGGGAAGTGGATATGGCTACACCTTC
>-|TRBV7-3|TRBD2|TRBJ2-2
CASSFGTSGAGELFF
TGTGCCAGCAGCTTTGGGACTAGCGGGGCCGGGGAGCTGTTTTTT
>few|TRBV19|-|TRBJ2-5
CASSGGMETQYF
TGTGCCAGTAGTGGAGGGATGGAGACCCAGTACTTC
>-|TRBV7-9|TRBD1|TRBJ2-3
CASSLPGTGGIDTQYF
TGTGCCAGCAGCCTACCCGGGACAGGGGGTATAGATACGCAGTATTTT